The 24 T cell receptor beta chains below all came from one sample that was sequenced in a study of tumor and adjacent non-tumor tissue in lung cancer. A modified ARM-PCR protocol with three rounds of nested PCR amplified TCRbeta. TCRdb passed the multiplex PCR reads through MiXCR, listing each CDR3 protein once. Seen here are about 75,000 distinct CDR3 sequences, under 70% observed once, and the top ten hold 25% to 35%. The template was RNA from unsorted bulk tissue. Distant lung tissue was collected more than 3 cm away from the tumor edge. Sequencing was done on a sample of distant non-tumor lung tissue. These TCRs come from a woman in her forties or fifties with non-small cell lung cancer.

Points on this clonotype: A much larger clone lies one base from this, so it may be a read error. The chain is built from TRBV28 and TRBJ2-7, with a tentative D call TRBD1 (6 bases). Germline lookup yields CDR1 MDHEN and CDR2 SYDVKM. CDR3 length equals 12 residues. The chain's CDR3 is CASEDRSYEQHF. The CDR3 DNA is TGTGCCAGTGAGGACAGATCCTACGAGCAGCACTTC.

A remark on this clonotype: This may be a read error: a much more frequent sequence differs by one nucleotide. The J gene is TRBJ2-7, the V gene TRBV20-1; TRBD1 is a possible D gene (6 bases). This CDR3 is 14 amino acids long. In germline, CDR1 is DFQATT, CDR2 SNEGSKA (reference sequence). The V end lost 4 bases, the J end lost 3 bases, and 16 bases lay between the germline ends. DNA for the CDR3: TGCAGTGCTAAAGTCGAACAGGGTTTCTACGAGCAGTACTTC. This codes for CSAKVEQGFYEQYF.

The gene calls are TRBV11-2 and TRBJ2-7; D is possibly TRBD2 (5 bases). V was cut by 8 bases and J by 8 bases, with 16 bases left in between. The CDR3 sequence is 12 residues long. From germline, CDR1 is SGHAT and CDR2 FQNNGV. Here the CDR3 DNA reads TGTGCCAGCTACTTAGAGGGTTTACAGCAGTACTTC. This sequence encodes CASYLEGLQQYF. Full variable domain (outside the CDR3, taken from reference TRBV11-2 and TRBJ2-7): EAGVAQSPRYKIIEKRQSVAFWCNPISGHATLYWYQQILGQGPKLLIQFQNNGVVDDSQLPKDRFSAERLKGVDSTLKIQPAKLEDSAVYLCASYLEGLQQYFGPGTRLTVT.

On this clonotype itself: A read error may account for a junction end that differs from germline. This sequence joins TRBV11-2 and TRBJ1-4; D is possibly TRBD1 (5 bases). The CDR3 is 15 amino acids. Germline values: CDR1 SGHAT, CDR2 FQNNGV. The CDR3 loop is CVSSPRGTTNEKLFF. Here the CDR3 DNA reads TGTGTCAGCAGTCCAAGGGGAACAACTAATGAAAAACTGTTTTTT.

For this clonotype: Compared with germline, one end of the junction differs, possibly owing to a read error. This chain links TRBV6-1 with TRBJ2-1; D tentatively reads TRBD1 or TRBD2 (5 bases each). CDR3 length: 16 amino acids. Germline values: CDR1 MNHNS, CDR2 SASEGT. CDR3 sequence (DNA): TGTGCCAGCAGTGAAGAGGGTGGGACCTCCTACAATGGGCAGTTCTTC. Its translation is CASSEEGGTSYNGQFF.

About this clonotype: This CDR3 fails to terminate in the conserved phenylalanine or tryptophan, so it likely reflects a read error. The DNA is left out, because the CDR3 cannot be placed on it with certainty; the CDR3 is given as TCRdb lists it. The chain carries TRBV11-2 and TRBJ2-1. Including both end residues, the CDR3 is 12 amino acids long. Germline CDR1 is SGHAT and CDR2 is FQNNGV. The CDR3: CASSSERSSEFS.

In this sample, this clonotype turned up a few times. The V and J genes are TRBV12-3 or TRBV12-4 and TRBJ1-3; 7 bases are shared with TRBD1. There are 17 residues in the CDR3. Trimming took 2 bases from V and 2 from J; bases not matched to a gene: 9. The DNA of the CDR3 is TGTGCCAGCAGTTTATCCACAGGGGACAACCCTGGAAACACCATATATTTT. This encodes CASSLSTGDNPGNTIYF.

Notes on this clonotype: Since a much larger clone is just one base distant, this may be a read error. This chain joins TRBV20-1 and TRBJ1-6; a weak D match, TRBD1 (6 bases). The CDR3 extends over 16 amino acids. V was shortened by 5 bases and J by 0 bases, with 14 bases between the two germline ends. Per the germline V gene, CDR1 is DFQATT and CDR2 is SNEGSKA (reference sequence). CDR3 residues: CSAAQGTSSYNSPLHF. In nucleotides, the CDR3 is TGCAGTGCTGCTCAGGGGACGAGCTCCTATAATTCACCCCTCCACTTT.

Concerning this clonotype: The conserved closing phenylalanine or tryptophan is absent in this CDR3, likely reflecting a read error. This chain uses TRBV4-3 with TRBJ2-7; D is perhaps TRBD1 (6 bases). The CDR3 has 16 residues. Germline V lookup: CDR1 LGHNA, CDR2 YSLEER. The germline V and J ends were trimmed by 2 bases and 2 bases, with 16 bases remaining between them. In nucleotides, the CDR3 is TGCGCCAGCAGCCAAACCCTAGGGGGAGTGACCTACGAGCAGTACTCC. Translated, it gives CASSQTLGGVTYEQYS.

This clonotype was counted a few times. One junction end does not reproduce the germline sequence, and a read error may be involved. The chain employs TRBV4-2 and TRBJ2-2; 7 bases map to TRBD2. CDR1 is LGHNA and CDR2 is YNFKEQ in the germline V gene. This CDR3 is built from 19 residues. CDR3 region: CASNQESGGGRAYTGELFF. The CDR3 coding sequence is TGTGCCAGCAACCAAGAAAGTGGCGGTGGGAGGGCGTACACCGGGGAACTGTTTTTT.

With respect to this clonotype: Sequence at one end of the junction differs from germline and may be a read error. In nucleotides, the CDR3 is TGTGTCAGCAGCTTAGATGTGACAGATACACAGTATTTT. Amino acid sequence: CVSSLDVTDTQYF. The chain is built from TRBV11-2 and TRBJ2-3; D perhaps matches TRBD1 (5 bases). The CDR3 spans 13 residues. CDR1 and CDR2 (germline): SGHAT, FQNNGV.

This clonotype was counted ten times or more. The rearrangement joins TRBV20-1 to TRBJ1-5, with TRBD1 as a possible D gene (5 bases). The V end was cut by 1 base, the J end by 1 base, with 14 bases between. The CDR3 is 16 amino acids. Germline CDR1 DFQATT, CDR2 SNEGSKA (reference sequence). CDR3 residues: CSARVGGEHSNQPQHF. CDR3 bases: TGCAGTGCTAGAGTTGGGGGGGAACACAGCAATCAGCCCCAGCATTTT.

To note about this clonotype: This is likely a read error, given that the CDR3 carries no conserved phenylalanine or tryptophan at its end. The chain couples TRBV20-1 to TRBJ2-1, with 11 positions matching TRBD1. Per the germline V gene, CDR1 is DFQATT and CDR2 is SNEGSKA (reference sequence). This CDR3 is 14 amino acids long. Here the CDR3 reads CNSPGTGGYNEQFL. The CDR3 DNA follows: TGCAATTCCCCCGGGACAGGGGGCTACAATGAGCAGTTCTTA.

Comment on this clonotype: A much larger clone is a single base away; this may be a read error. The V and J genes are TRBV20-1 and TRBJ2-7; 7 bases are a match to TRBD1. This CDR3 comprises 15 residues. The junction had 14 bases not matched to a gene; V was cut back by 3 bases and J by 6 bases. Germline loops: CDR1 DFQATT, CDR2 SNEGSKA (reference sequence). CDR3 region: CSASAGTVSVTEQYF. CDR3 bases: TGCAGTGCTAGTGCCGGGACAGTGAGTGTCACCGAGCAGTACTTC.

The sample holds many counts of this clonotype. The chain carries TRBV30 and TRBJ1-2; 9 bases align to TRBD1. The CDR3 runs to 15 residues. The ends lost 2 bases at V and 8 bases at J; junction bases unmatched: 12. The germline gives CDR1 GTSNPN, CDR2 SVGIG (reference sequence). The CDR3 loop reads CAWSPSGTGMRGYTF. CDR3 DNA: TGTGCCTGGAGTCCTTCCGGGACAGGGATGAGGGGCTACACCTTC. Together with reference TRBV30 and TRBJ1-2, the CDR3 gives the full variable domain: SQTIHQWPATLVQPVGSPLSLECTVEGTSNPNLYWYRQAAGRGLQLLFYSVGIGQISSEVPQNLSASRPQDRQFILSSKKLLLSDSGFYLCAWSPSGTGMRGYTFGSGTRLTVV.

On this clonotype: This could be a read error, since a much larger clone is one nucleotide away. This chain uses TRBV28 with TRBJ1-6; maybe TRBD1 (6 bases). The CDR3 extends over 17 amino acids. Germline loops: CDR1 MDHEN, CDR2 SYDVKM. Trimming cost V 2 bases and J 0 bases, with 11 bases left between them. In DNA, the CDR3 is TGTGCCAGCAGTTTAGGGGGGCCGAGCTCCTATAATTCACCCCTCCACTTT. Protein product: CASSLGGPSSYNSPLHF.

In its sample, this clonotype was seen once. The chain uses TRBV11-2 and TRBJ2-7; 7 bases line up with TRBD1. The V and J ends lost 3 bases and 2 bases, in that order; junction bases with no gene match: 7. This CDR3 has 15 amino acids. The germline CDR1 and CDR2 sequences are SGHAT and FQNNGV. CDR3 amino acids: CASSFVTGFTYEQYF. CDR3 DNA: TGTGCCAGCAGCTTCGTGACAGGGTTCACCTACGAGCAGTACTTC.

This clonotype appeared many times. The chain uses TRBV11-2 and TRBJ2-5; possibly TRBD1 for D (6 bases). Germline-derived CDR1 and CDR2 are SGHAT and FQNNGV. V was cut by 4 bases and J by 5 bases, with 11 bases left in between. This CDR3 comprises 13 residues. This chain's CDR3 is CASSYGTSETQYF. Written as DNA, the CDR3 is TGTGCCAGCAGCTATGGGACAAGCGAGACCCAGTACTTC.

This clonotype was recorded a few times. The chain is built from TRBV11-3 and TRBJ2-2, with 8 positions matching TRBD1. V trimming: 11 bases; J trimming: 7 bases; junction bases outside the gene matches: 18. The CDR3 is 16 amino acids. The V gene's germline CDR1 is SGHNT and CDR2 YENEEA. In nucleotides, the CDR3 is TGTGCCGGTAGCTTCGGGCAGGGGGCAAAGGTCGGGGAGCTGTTTTTT. This encodes CAGSFGQGAKVGELFF.

This clonotype has a count of ten or more. The V and J genes are TRBV20-1 and TRBJ2-1; D perhaps matches TRBD1 (6 bases). The ends were cut back, 2 bases at V and 9 bases at J, with 20 bases in the middle. CDR1 and CDR2 (germline): DFQATT, SNEGSKA (reference sequence). This CDR3 spans 15 amino acids. The CDR3 sequence: CSARPSGRGGLEQFF. The CDR3 DNA sequence: TGCAGTGCTAGACCTTCGGGCAGGGGTGGGCTTGAGCAGTTCTTC.

Concerning this clonotype: Likely a read error: the CDR3 ends without its conserved phenylalanine or tryptophan. This rearrangement joins TRBV28 to TRBJ2-1, with TRBD1 as a possible D gene (6 bases). This CDR3 has 15 residues. The ends were cut back, 8 bases at V and 9 bases at J, with 23 bases in the middle. Germline CDR1 and CDR2: MDHEN and SYDVKM. The CDR3 loop is CASHKQGDGNSEQFI. The CDR3 nucleotides are TGTGCCAGCCACAAACAGGGCGACGGTAACAGTGAGCAGTTCATC.

This clonotype was recorded at least ten times. The chain carries TRBV5-5 and TRBJ1-2; D possibly corresponds to TRBD1 (5 bases). Germline CDR1 reads SGHKS; CDR2 reads YYEKEE (reference sequence). V was shortened by 5 bases and J by 4 bases, with 12 bases between the two germline ends. The CDR3 runs to 13 residues. The DNA of the CDR3 is TGTGCCAGCAGTTCGACAGTCACCTATGGCTACACCTTC. Amino acid sequence: CASSSTVTYGYTF.

Note on this clonotype: A much bigger clone sits one base away, suggesting this may be a read error. The CDR3 reads CASKRGACTDTQYF. The CDR3 DNA is TGTGCCAGTAAGCGGGGCGCTTGCACAGATACGCAGTATTTT. This chain uses TRBV6-6 with TRBJ2-3, with TRBD2 matching 7 bases. Trimming cost V 9 bases and J 1 base; bases outside gene matches: 7. This CDR3 is 14 amino acids long. Germline V lookup: CDR1 MNHNY, CDR2 SVGAGI (reference sequence).

To note about this clonotype: At one of its ends the junction is not consistent with the germline gene, which may arise from a read error. J is TRBJ1-5 and V is TRBV11-2; D is ambiguous. CDR1 SGHAT and CDR2 FQNNGV come from the germline V gene. The CDR3 covers 15 residues. The CDR3 loop is CATSSAGRGNQPHHF. CDR3 nucleotides: TGTGCCACCAGCTCAGCGGGCCGAGGCAATCAGCCCCATCATTTT.